A selection of T cell receptor beta chains follows, all from one sample in a study of OX40 agonist ivuxolimab in advanced cancers. Data came from immunoSEQ multiplex PCR; TCRdb stores just in-frame clones and leaves some out. The sample yields under 70,000 clones, approximately 84% seen once. This material consisted of CD4+ or CD8+ T cells sorted from blood, taken in a trial of the OX40 agonist ivuxolimab. The receptors originated from an adult with an advanced solid tumor such as melanoma, head and neck, liver or kidney cancer. Each CDR3 is given without its conserved first and last residue.

V gene	J gene	CDR3 length	CDR3 protein
TRBV5-1	TRBJ2-2	14	ASSENVAGVTGELF
TRBV10-3	TRBJ2-5	10	AISEYQETQY
TRBV11-2	TRBJ1-5	13	ASSLTLTGDQPQH
TRBV19	TRBJ1-6	13	ASSIQGAGNSPLH
TRBV10-3	TRBJ2-2	13	AISVNREDTGELF
TRBV28	TRBJ1-2	9	ASSSNYGYT
TRBV6-1	TRBJ1-5	11	ASSGTAGQPQH
TRBV5-6	TRBJ1-2	12	ASSFLAGQAEYT
TRBV2	TRBJ2-3	11	ASSEGVRDTQY
TRBV6-6	TRBJ1-2	12	ASSYSIDSKGYT
TRBV19	TRBJ1-5	13	ASSIRQGAGQPQH
TRBV9	TRBJ1-2	13	ASSPTGTGLDGYT
TRBV25-1	TRBJ1-3	11	ASSDDRGNTIY
TRBV6-6	TRBJ1-1	13	ASSYPTGPQTEAF
TRBV19	TRBJ1-6	13	ASSPSTGLNSPLH
TRBV15	TRBJ1-4	14	ATSRRGGQRDEKLF
TRBV5-1	TRBJ1-2	12	ASSLEGANYGYT
TRBV5-1	TRBJ2-2	14	ASSPEPSGGTGELF
TRBV2	TRBJ1-1	10	ASSEDRAQAF
TRBV18	TRBJ1-6	15	ASSPDRSRSYNSPLH
TRBV7-2	TRBJ2-5	13	ASSSVAGGYFDQY
TRBV11-2	TRBJ2-6	16	ASSLVPRSSSGANVLT
TRBV9	TRBJ2-3	14	ASSVEAGDGTDTQY
TRBV7-2	TRBJ1-5	11	ASSQNSNQPQH
TRBV29-1	TRBJ1-1	12	SVEGEGRATEAF
TRBV4-1	TRBJ1-3	11	ASSQDWGNTIY
TRBV11-2	TRBJ1-1	13	ASSLFSGVATEAF
TRBV5-1	TRBJ2-7	13	ASSLIAGSSYEQY
TRBV19	TRBJ1-2	12	ASSIVSGTMGYT
TRBV20-1	TRBJ2-7	9	SATSLSEQY
TRBV6-6	TRBJ2-3	14	ASILQGGPNTDTQY
TRBV21-1	TRBJ1-5	13	ASSKFGGRAEPQH
TRBV5-1	TRBJ2-7	14	ASSLGSGASTYEQY
TRBV25-1	TRBJ1-2	10	ASSRGAYGYT
TRBV27	TRBJ2-7	12	ASRAQGVEYEQY
TRBV4-1	TRBJ2-1	14	ASSQADGGLYNEQF
TRBV27	TRBJ2-7	11	ASRRQGSYEQY
TRBV5-1	TRBJ2-1	15	ASSLGSGASSYNEQF
TRBV5-6	TRBJ1-1	15	ASSLGVQPTRHSEAF
TRBV2	TRBJ2-2	11	ASGLANTGELF
TRBV19	TRBJ1-1	15	ASSIVRTGGRNTEAF
TRBV7-2	TRBJ1-5	11	ASSLSRMEPQH
TRBV6-1	TRBJ2-5	11	ASSGDRQETQY
TRBV19	TRBJ1-4	13	ASSTRAGRGEKLF
TRBV19	TRBJ2-3	11	ASSIGPADTQY
TRBV7-2	TRBJ1-2	12	ASSLAAGNYGYT
TRBV4-1	TRBJ1-6	11	ASSLKDNSPLH
TRBV6-6	TRBJ1-1	12	ASNPSGLNTEAF
TRBV5-1	TRBJ1-6	14	ASSFGSGGTVSSLH
TRBV5-1	TRBJ2-7	13	ASSFGLAGVYEQY